This T cell receptor beta chain was sequenced during a study of identical twins. This clonotype turned up a few times. No antigen is known for it. Only healthy Caucasians were included as donors. This CDR3 has 12 residues. V was cut by 6 bases and J by 8 bases, with 11 bases left in between. The germline V gene has CDR1 WSHSY and CDR2 SAAADI. Broader study findings: Shared out-of-frame alpha sequences (those common to twins) showed excess low generation probability.

TCRdb re-called the 5' RACE reads with MiXCR, one entry per CDR3 protein. In the table there are just over 500,000 distinct CDR3 sequences, less than 25% of which are singletons. These sequences were also reported in another study, on T cells expressing NK-cell markers. From that second work: Dominant NKG2C+ clonotypes were found to form roughly 1.0-7.0% of CD8+ T cells in six donors.

The receptor was derived from a woman between 18 and 30 years old in good health. Sequenced input: CD4+ T cells sorted from blood. This chain connects TRBV10-2 to TRBJ2-1; D may be TRBD1 (6 bases). The CDR3 protein is CASRDRSYEQFF. CDR3 nucleotides: TGCGCCAGCAGGGACAGAAGCTATGAGCAGTTCTTC.